The clone carrying this T cell receptor beta chain was picked up a small number of times. Its antigen is currently unknown. The data belong to a study of response to subunit inactivated influenza vaccine. TCRdb redid the calling of the RT-PCR reads with MiXCR, one entry per CDR3 protein. The sample consists of around 530,000 distinct CDR3 sequences, approximately 15% of them appearing once. Study results and caveats: T cells newly recruited by each seasonal influenza vaccination are few, the authors suggested.

This sequence originates from a man aged 50 to 69 who received an inactivated influenza vaccine. The sequences come from CD4+ T cells sorted from PBMCs, collected 23 to 25 months after vaccination.

CDR3 in amino acids: CASSRQGKSGELFF. In DNA form, the CDR3 reads TGTGCCAGCAGTCGACAGGGGAAATCCGGGGAGCTGTTTTTT. The genes are TRBV12-3 or TRBV12-4 and TRBJ2-2, with TRBD1 identical over 8 bases. The ends lost 5 bases at V and 6 bases at J; junction bases unmatched: 5. The CDR3 runs 14 residues.